This T cell receptor (beta chain) emerged from a study of a mutant IDH1 vaccine in newly diagnosed glioma (dated by TCRdb to the early 2020s). For the wider study: Of the approximately 29 treated patients, approximately 62% were male and about 40% were female, and a mean age of 40.4 years was recorded. Peripheral blood was drawn at six visits: V03 (baseline), V05, V07, V10, V12 and V13. For exploratory analyses, longitudinal TCRB deep sequencing was carried out in about two dozen treated patients wherever samples were available. Prior to enrollment, patients had been given standard therapy consisting of radiotherapy alone, temozolomide alone, or radiochemotherapy with temozolomide, with the combination given to most patients. General conclusions and limits of the study: Vaccine-induced immune responses across multiple MHC alleles were detected in 90% to 95% of patients. Pseudoprogression seemed to be unrelated to changes in the top peripheral T cell clonotypes found by TCRB sequencing. PBMC samples for TCRB deep sequencing were selected based on availability. It was noted by the authors that analyses of patient blood samples could not be reproduced owing to sample limitations.

Sample time point, as interpreted from the label and publication: baseline, week 1 (first vaccination visit). The label giving this sample's treatment or condition can be read as: pre-vaccination baseline after standard-of-care therapy. Newly diagnosed WHO grade 3 or 4 IDH1-mutant astrocytomas showing loss of nuclear ATRX were present in the donors. The samples were drawn from NOA16, a multicentre, single-arm, open-label phase I trial in Germany that tested a mutant IDH1 peptide vaccine in humans for the first time. Visit V03 blood draws served as the baseline sample for immunogenicity testing. Genomic DNA for TCRB sequencing was extracted from EDTA blood using the DNeasy Blood and Tissue Kit. The protocol used for the library was the immunoSEQ multiplex PCR assay. Rearranged TCR beta chain sequences were amplified using the hsTCRB Kit according to the manufacturer's protocol. TCRB libraries were sequenced on an Illumina MiSeq. Regarding the original processing steps: Demultiplexing, trimming and gene mapping were performed with the kit vendor's proprietary platform. Imported from immuneACCESS, the table was reduced by TCRdb to in-frame sequences with V and J called. These copies leave out some clones; in studies compared against another copy, an unresolved V gene accounts for under half, and the cause of the remainder is not known. V and J calls and clone size are those listed in that table; D and trimming were worked out from the DNA. In this sample the table shows approximately 88,000 clones, around three quarters of which occur a single time. 6% to 8% of the sample rests with the top ten.

From V the trimming removes 2 bases and from J it removes 2 bases, while the gene matches leave 9 bases of the junction unaccounted for. The CDR3 measures 18 amino acids from cysteine to phenylalanine. The retained sequence is limited to the CDR3, 54 bases, with the frame set at the first base. CDR1 is given as SGHTA and CDR2 as FQGNSA, both from the germline V gene. As concerns this clone: Its antigen specificity is not known. The input lacks base qualities; no much larger clone sits a single base away.

Recombination joined TRBV7-2 with TRBJ2-3; 11 junctional bases match TRBD2. The sequence was obtained from a middle-aged man with glioma. The material sequenced was PBMCs, taken from a glioma patient treated with radiotherapy, temozolomide or both. The CDR3 protein: CASSLKVRGLAATDTQYF. The base sequence is TGTGCCAGCAGCTTAAAGGTCCGGGGACTAGCGGCCACAGATACGCAGTATTTT.